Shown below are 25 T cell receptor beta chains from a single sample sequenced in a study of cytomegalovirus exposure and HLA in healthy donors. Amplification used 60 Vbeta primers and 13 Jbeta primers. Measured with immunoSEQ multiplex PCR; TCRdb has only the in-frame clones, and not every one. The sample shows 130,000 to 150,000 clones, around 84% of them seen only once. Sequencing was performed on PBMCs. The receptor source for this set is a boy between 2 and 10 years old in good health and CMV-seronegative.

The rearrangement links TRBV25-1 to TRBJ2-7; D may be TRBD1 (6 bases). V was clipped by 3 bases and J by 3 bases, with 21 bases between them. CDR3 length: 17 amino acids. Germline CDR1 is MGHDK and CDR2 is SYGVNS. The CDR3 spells CASSDFHGTPTNYEQYF. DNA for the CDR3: TGTGCCAGCAGTGATTTCCACGGGACACCGACCAACTACGAGCAGTACTTC.

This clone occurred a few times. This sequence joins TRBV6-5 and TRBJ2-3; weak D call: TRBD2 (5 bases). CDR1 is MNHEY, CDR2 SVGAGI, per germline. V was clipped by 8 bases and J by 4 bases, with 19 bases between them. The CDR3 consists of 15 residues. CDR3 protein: CASSPTPGSADTQYF. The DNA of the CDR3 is TGTGCCAGCTCCCCAACCCCGGGGTCGGCAGATACGCAGTATTTT.

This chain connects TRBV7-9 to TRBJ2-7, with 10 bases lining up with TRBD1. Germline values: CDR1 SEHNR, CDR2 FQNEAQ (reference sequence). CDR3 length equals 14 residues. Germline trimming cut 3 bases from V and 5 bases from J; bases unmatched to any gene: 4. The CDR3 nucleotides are TGTGCCAGCAGCTTGGGGACAGGGGTCCACGAGCAGTACTTC. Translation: CASSLGTGVHEQYF.

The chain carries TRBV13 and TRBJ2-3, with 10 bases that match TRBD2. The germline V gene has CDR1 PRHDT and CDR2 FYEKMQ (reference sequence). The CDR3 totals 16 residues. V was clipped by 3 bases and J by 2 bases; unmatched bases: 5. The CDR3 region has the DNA TGTGCCAGCAGCTTCAGAGCGGGAGGGCCCACAGATACGCAGTATTTT. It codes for CASSFRAGGPTDTQYF.

The CDR3 region is CAISGPEDRGGEQYF. Written as DNA, the CDR3 is TGTGCCATCAGTGGACCCGAGGACAGGGGGGGCGAGCAGTACTTC. The chain links TRBV10-3 to TRBJ2-7; 10 nucleotides agree with TRBD1. The CDR3 covers 15 residues. The ends lost 4 bases at V and 6 bases at J; junction bases unmatched: 9. Germline V gene lookup returns CDR1 ENHRY and CDR2 SYGVKD.

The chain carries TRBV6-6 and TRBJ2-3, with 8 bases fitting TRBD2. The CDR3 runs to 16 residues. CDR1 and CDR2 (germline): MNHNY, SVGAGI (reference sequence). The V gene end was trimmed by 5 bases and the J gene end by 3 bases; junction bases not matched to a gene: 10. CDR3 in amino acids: CASSPPSGRATDTQYF. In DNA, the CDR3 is TGTGCCAGCAGTCCCCCGAGCGGGAGAGCTACAGATACGCAGTATTTT.

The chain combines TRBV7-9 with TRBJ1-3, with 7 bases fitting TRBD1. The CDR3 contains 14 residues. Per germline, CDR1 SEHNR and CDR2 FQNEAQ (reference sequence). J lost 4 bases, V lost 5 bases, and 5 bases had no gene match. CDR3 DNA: TGTGCCAGCAGCCTAACAGGGGACGGAAACACCATATATTTT. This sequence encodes CASSLTGDGNTIYF.

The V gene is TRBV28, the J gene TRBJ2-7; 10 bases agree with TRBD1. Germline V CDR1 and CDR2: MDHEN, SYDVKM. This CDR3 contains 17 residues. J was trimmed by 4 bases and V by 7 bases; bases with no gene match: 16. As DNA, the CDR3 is TGTGCCAGCACCGAAAGGAGCCGGGACAGGGGATTATACGAGCAGTACTTC. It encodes CASTERSRDRGLYEQYF.

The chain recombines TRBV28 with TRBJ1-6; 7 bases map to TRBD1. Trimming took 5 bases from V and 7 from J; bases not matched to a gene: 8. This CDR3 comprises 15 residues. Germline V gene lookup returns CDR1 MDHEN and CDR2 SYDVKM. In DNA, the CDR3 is TGTGCCAGCAGTGCTTCCAGGGGGATCAATTCACCCCTCCACTTT. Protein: CASSASRGINSPLHF.

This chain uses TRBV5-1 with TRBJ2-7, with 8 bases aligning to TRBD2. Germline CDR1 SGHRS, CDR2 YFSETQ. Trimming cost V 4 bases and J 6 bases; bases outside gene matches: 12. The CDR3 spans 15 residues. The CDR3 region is CASSPTGTRGGEQYF. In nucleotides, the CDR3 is TGCGCCAGCAGCCCGACCGGGACTAGAGGGGGCGAGCAGTACTTC. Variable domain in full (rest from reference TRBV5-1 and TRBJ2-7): KAGVTQTPRYLIKTRGQQVTLSCSPISGHRSVSWYQQTPGQGLQFLFEYFSETQRNKGNFPGRFSGRQFSNSRSEMNVSTLELGDSALYLCASSPTGTRGGEQYFGPGTRLTVT.

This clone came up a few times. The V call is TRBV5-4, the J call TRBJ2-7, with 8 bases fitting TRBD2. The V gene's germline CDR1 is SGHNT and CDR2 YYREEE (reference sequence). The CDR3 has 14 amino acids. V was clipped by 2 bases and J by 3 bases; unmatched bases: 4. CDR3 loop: CASSFSGGIYEQYF. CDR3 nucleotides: TGTGCCAGCAGCTTTTCGGGGGGGATCTACGAGCAGTACTTC.

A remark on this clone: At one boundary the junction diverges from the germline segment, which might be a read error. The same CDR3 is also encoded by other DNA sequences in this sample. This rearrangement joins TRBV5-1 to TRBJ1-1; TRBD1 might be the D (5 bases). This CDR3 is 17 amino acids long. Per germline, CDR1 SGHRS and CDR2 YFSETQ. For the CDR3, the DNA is TGCGCCAGCAGCTTGGTTTTTTTCGTAGGGGAGGGCACTGAGGCTTTCTTT. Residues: CASSLVFFVGEGTEAFF.

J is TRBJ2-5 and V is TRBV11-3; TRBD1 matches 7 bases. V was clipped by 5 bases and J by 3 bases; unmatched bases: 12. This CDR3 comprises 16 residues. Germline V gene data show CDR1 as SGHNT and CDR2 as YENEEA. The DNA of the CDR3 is TGTGCCAGCAGCAGCCGTCCGGGACAGCGAGAAGAGACCCAGTACTTC. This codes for CASSSRPGQREETQYF.

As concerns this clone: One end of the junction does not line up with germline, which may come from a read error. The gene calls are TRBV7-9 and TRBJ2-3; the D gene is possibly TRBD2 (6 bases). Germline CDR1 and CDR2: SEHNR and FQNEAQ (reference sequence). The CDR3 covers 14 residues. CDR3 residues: CSSSLSGSTDTQYF. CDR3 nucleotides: TGTTCCAGCAGCCTCAGCGGGAGCACAGATACGCAGTATTTT.

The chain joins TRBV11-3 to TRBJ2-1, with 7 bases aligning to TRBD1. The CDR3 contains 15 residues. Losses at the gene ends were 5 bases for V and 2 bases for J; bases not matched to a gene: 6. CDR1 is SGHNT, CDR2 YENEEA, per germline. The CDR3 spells CASSPRQGPYNEQFF. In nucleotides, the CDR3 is TGTGCCAGCAGCCCCCGACAGGGACCCTACAATGAGCAGTTCTTC.

CDR3 nucleotide sequence: TGTGCCAGCATCCCAGACAGGATGAACACTGAAGCTTTCTTT. Residues: CASIPDRMNTEAFF. This chain connects TRBV7-9 to TRBJ1-1, with a possible D match to TRBD1 (6 bases). The CDR3 is 14 amino acids. Germline assignment: CDR1 SEHNR and CDR2 FQNEAQ (reference sequence). Trimming pared 7 bases from V and 0 bases from J, leaving 12 bases between.

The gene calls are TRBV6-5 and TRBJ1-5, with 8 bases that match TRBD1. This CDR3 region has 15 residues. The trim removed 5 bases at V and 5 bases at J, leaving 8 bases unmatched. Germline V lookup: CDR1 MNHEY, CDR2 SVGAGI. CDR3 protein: CASSRGQGGDQPQHF. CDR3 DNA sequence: TGTGCCAGCAGTCGAGGACAGGGCGGGGATCAGCCCCAGCATTTT.

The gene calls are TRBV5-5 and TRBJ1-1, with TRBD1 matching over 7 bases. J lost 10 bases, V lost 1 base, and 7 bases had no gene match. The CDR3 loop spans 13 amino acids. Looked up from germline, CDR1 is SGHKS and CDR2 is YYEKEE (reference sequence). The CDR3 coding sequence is TGTGCCAGCAGCTTGTCAGGGGGAACCGGAGCTTTCTTT. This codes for CASSLSGGTGAFF.

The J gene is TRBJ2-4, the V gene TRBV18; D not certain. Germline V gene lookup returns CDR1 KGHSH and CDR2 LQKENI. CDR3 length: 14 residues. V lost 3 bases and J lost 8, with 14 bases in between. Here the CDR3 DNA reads TGTGCCAGCTCACCTCTCTGGGCCGGATACATTCAGTACTTC. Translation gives CASSPLWAGYIQYF.

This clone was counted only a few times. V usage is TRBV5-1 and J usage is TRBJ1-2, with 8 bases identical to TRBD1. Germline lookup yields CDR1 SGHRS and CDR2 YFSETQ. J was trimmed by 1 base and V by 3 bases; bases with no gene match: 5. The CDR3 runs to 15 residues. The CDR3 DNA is TGCGCCAGCAGCTCGTACGGACAGGGTAACTATGGCTACACCTTC. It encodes CASSSYGQGNYGYTF.

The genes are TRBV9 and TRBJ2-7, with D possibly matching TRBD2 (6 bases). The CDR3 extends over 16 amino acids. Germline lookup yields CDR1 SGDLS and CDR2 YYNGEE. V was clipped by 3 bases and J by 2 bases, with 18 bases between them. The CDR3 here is CASSDGGTVGTYEQYF. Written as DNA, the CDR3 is TGTGCCAGCAGCGATGGGGGGACCGTCGGGACCTACGAGCAGTACTTC.

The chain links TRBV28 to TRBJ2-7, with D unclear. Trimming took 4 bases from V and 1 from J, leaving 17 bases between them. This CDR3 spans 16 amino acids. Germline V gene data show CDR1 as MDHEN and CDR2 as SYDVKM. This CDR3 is CASSSSPGRNSYEQYF. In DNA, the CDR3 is TGTGCCAGCAGTTCCTCCCCGGGTCGGAATTCCTACGAGCAGTACTTC.

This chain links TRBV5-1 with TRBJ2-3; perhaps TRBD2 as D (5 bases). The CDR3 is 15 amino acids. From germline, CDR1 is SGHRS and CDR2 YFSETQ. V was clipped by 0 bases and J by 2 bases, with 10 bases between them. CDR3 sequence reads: CASSLARRDTDTQYF. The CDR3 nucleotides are TGCGCCAGCAGCTTGGCCAGACGGGACACAGATACGCAGTATTTT.

Here the CDR3 DNA reads TGTGCCAGCAGTTTCTTGGGGGGGGCAGGGAATGAAAAACTGTTTTTT. It is translated as CASSFLGGAGNEKLFF. The chain has TRBV27 and TRBJ1-4, with D perhaps matching TRBD1 (6 bases). The CDR3 length is 16 residues. The germline CDR1 and CDR2 sequences are MNHEY and SMNVEV (reference sequence). The V and J ends lost 3 bases and 5 bases respectively, with 16 bases between them.

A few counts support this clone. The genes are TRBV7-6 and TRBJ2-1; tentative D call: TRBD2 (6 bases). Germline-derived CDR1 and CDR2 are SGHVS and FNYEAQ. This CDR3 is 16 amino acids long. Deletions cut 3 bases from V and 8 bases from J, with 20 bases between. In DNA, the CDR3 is TGTGCCAGCAGCTTCGCCGGGACTCTCTCCCCCCATGAGCAGTTCTTC. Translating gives CASSFAGTLSPHEQFF.